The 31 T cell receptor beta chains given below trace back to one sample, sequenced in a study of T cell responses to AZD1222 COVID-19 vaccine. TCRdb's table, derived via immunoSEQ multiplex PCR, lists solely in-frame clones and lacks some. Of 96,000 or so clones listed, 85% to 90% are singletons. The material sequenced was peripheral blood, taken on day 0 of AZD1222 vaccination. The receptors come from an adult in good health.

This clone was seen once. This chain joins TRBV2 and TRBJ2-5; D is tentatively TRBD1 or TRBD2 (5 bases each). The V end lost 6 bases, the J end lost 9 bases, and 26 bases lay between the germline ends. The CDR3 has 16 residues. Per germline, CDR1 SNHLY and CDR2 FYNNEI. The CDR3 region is CASSRDEGGPLVAQYF. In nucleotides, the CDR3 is TGTGCCAGCAGCCGGGACGAGGGTGGGCCCTTGGTGGCCCAGTACTTC. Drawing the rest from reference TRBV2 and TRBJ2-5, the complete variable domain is EPEVTQTPSHQVTQMGQEVILRCVPISNHLYFYWYRQILGQKVEFLVSFYNNEISEKSEIFDDQFSVERPDGSNFTLKIRSTKLEDSAMYFCASSRDEGGPLVAQYFGPGTRLLVL.

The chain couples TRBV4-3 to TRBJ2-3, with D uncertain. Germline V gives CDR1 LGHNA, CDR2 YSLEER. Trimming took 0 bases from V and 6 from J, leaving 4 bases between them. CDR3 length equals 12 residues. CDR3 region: CASSQDRDTQYF. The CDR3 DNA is TGCGCCAGCAGCCAAGATCGGGATACGCAGTATTTT.

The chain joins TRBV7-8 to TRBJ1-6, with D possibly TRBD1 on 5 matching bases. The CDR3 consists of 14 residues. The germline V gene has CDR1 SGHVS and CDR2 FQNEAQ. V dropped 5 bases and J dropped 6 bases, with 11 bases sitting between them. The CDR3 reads CASSPREGNSPLHF. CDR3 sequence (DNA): TGTGCCAGCAGCCCCAGGGAGGGTAATTCACCCCTCCACTTT. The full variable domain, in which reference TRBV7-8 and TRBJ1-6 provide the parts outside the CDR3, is GAGVSQSPRYKVAKRGQDVALRCDPISGHVSLFWYQQALGQGPEFLTYFQNEAQLDKSGLPSDRFFAERPEGSVSTLKIQRTQQEDSAVYLCASSPREGNSPLHFGNGTRLTVT.

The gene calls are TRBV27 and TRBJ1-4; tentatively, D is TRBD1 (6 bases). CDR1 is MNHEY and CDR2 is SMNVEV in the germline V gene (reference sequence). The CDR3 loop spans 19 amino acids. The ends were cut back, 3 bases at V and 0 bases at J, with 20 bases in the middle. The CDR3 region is CASSFPQGFSRATNEKLFF. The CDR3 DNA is TGTGCCAGCAGTTTCCCACAGGGATTTAGTAGGGCAACTAATGAAAAACTGTTTTTT. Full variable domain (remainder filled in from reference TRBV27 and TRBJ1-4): EAQVTQNPRYLITVTGKKLTVTCSQNMNHEYMSWYRQDPGLGLRQIYYSMNVEVTDKGDVPEGYKVSRKEKRNFPLILESPSPNQTSLYFCASSFPQGFSRATNEKLFFGSGTQLSVL.

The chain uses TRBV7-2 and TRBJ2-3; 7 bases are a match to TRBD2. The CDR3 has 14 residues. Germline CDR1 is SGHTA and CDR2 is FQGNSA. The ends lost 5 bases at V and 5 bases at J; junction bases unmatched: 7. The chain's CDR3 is CASSGGGVGDTQYF. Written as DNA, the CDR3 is TGTGCCAGCAGCGGGGGGGGAGTAGGAGATACGCAGTATTTT.

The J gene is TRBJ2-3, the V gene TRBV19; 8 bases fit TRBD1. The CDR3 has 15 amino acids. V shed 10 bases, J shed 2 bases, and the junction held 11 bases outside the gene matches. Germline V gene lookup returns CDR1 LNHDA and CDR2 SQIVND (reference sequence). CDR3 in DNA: TGTGCCACTAAACCCGGGACAGGTTACACAGATACGCAGTATTTT. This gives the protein CATKPGTGYTDTQYF.

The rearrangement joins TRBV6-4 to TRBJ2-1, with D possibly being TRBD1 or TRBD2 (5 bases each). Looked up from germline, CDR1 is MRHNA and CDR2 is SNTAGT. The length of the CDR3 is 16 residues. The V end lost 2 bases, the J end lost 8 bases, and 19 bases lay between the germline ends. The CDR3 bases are TGTGCCAGCAGTGACCGAGGAACCGGTTTGGGGGATGAGCAGTTCTTC. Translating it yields CASSDRGTGLGDEQFF.

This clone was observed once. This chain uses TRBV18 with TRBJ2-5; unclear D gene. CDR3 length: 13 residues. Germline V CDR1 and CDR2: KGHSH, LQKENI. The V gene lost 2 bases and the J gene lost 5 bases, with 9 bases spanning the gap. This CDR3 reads CASSPGAEETQYF. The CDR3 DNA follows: TGTGCCAGCTCACCAGGAGCCGAGGAGACCCAGTACTTC.

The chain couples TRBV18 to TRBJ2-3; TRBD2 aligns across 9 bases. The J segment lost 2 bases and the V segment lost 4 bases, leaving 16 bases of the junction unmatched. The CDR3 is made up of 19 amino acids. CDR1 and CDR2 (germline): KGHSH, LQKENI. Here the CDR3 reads CASSLEPAGSGRHTDTQYF. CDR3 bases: TGTGCCAGCTCACTAGAGCCAGCCGGGAGCGGGAGGCACACAGATACGCAGTATTTT.

DNA of the CDR3: TGTGCCAGCAGTGACTCTGCGGGGGCGGGTGAAAAACTGTTTTTT. Translated, it gives CASSDSAGAGEKLFF. The genes are TRBV6-4 and TRBJ1-4; perhaps TRBD1 as D (6 bases). CDR1 is MRHNA and CDR2 is SNTAGT in the germline V gene. The CDR3 is 15 amino acids. The V and J ends lost 0 bases and 7 bases respectively, with 12 bases between them.

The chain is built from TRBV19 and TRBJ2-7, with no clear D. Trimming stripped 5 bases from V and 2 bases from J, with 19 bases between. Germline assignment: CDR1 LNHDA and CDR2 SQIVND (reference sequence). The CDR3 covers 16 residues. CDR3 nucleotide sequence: TGTGCCAGTAGTCCTTTTGGACCTGAGCTTACCTACGAGCAGTACTTC. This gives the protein CASSPFGPELTYEQYF.

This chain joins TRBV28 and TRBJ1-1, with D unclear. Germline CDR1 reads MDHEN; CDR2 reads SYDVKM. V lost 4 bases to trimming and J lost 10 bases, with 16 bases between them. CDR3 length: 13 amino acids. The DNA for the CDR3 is TGTGCCAGCAGTTCCGCCTCGATCCGAAGAGCTTTCTTT. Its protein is CASSSASIRRAFF.

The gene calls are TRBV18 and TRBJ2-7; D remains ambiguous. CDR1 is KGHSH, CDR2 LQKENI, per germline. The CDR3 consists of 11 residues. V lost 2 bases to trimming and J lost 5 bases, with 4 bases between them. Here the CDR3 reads CASSPGDEQYF. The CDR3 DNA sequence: TGTGCCAGCTCACCAGGTGACGAGCAGTACTTC.

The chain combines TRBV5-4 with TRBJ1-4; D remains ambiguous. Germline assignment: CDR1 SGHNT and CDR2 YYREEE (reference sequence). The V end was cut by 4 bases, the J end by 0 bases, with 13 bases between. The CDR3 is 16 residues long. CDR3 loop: CASSAYSAATNEKLFF. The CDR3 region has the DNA TGTGCCAGCAGCGCGTATTCCGCGGCAACTAATGAAAAACTGTTTTTT.

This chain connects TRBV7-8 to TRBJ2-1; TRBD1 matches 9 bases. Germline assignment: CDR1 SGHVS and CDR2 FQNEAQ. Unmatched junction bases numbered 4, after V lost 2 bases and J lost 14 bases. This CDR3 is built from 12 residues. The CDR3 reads CASSLRDRAEFF. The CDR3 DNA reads TGTGCCAGCAGCTTAAGGGACAGGGCCGAGTTCTTC. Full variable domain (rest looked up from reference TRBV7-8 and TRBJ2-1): GAGVSQSPRYKVAKRGQDVALRCDPISGHVSLFWYQQALGQGPEFLTYFQNEAQLDKSGLPSDRFFAERPEGSVSTLKIQRTQQEDSAVYLCASSLRDRAEFFGPGTRLTVL.

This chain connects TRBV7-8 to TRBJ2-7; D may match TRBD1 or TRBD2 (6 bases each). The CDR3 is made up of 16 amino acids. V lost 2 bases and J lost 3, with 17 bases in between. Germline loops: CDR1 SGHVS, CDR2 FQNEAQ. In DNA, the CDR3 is TGTGCCAGCAGCTTAAGTGGGGGCCAGCGGGTCTACGAGCAGTACTTC. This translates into CASSLSGGQRVYEQYF.

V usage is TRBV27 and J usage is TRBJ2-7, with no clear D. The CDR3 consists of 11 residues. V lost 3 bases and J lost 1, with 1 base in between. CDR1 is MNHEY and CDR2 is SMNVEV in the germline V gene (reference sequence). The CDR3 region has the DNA TGTGCCAGCAGTTTGTCCTACGAGCAGTACTTC. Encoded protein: CASSLSYEQYF.

The CDR3 DNA sequence: TGTGCCAGCAGCTTGGGACAGGGTAGACAGAACATTCAGTACTTC. As protein: CASSLGQGRQNIQYF. J is TRBJ2-4 and V is TRBV5-6, with 7 bases aligning to TRBD1. Germline CDR1 and CDR2: SGHDT and YYEEEE. The CDR3 length is 15 residues. V gave up 0 bases and J gave up 7 bases; unmatched junction bases: 7.

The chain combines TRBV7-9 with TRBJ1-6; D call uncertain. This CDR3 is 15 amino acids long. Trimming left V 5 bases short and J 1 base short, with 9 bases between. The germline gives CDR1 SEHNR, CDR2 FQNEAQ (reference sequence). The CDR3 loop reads CASSPPGSYNSPLHF. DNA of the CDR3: TGTGCCAGCAGCCCCCCGGGTTCCTATAATTCACCCCTCCACTTT.

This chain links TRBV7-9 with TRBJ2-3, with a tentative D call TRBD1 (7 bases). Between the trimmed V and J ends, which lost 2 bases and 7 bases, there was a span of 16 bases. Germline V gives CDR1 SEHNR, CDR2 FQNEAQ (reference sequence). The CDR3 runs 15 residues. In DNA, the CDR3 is TGTGCCAGCAGCTTATTCAGGGGGGCCAGGAATACGCAGTATTTT. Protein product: CASSLFRGARNTQYF.

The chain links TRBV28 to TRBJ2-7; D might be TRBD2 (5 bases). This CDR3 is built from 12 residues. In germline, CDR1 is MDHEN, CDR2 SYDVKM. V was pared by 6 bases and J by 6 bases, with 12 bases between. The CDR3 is CASRTGGGEQYF. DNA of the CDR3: TGTGCCAGCAGGACCGGAGGCGGCGAGCAGTACTTC.

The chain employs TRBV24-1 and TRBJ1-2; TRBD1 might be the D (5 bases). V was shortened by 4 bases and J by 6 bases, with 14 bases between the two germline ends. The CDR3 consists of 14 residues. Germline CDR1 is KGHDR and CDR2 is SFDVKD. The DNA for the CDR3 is TGTGCCACCAGTGACAGCCTCCGAGGGGATGGCTACACCTTC. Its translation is CATSDSLRGDGYTF.

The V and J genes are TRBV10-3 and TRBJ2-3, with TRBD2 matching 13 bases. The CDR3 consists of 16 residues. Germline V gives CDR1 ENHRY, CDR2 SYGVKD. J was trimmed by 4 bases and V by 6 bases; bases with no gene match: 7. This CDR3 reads CAIRPGLAGPPDTQYF. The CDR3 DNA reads TGTGCCATCAGGCCGGGACTAGCGGGACCGCCAGATACGCAGTATTTT.

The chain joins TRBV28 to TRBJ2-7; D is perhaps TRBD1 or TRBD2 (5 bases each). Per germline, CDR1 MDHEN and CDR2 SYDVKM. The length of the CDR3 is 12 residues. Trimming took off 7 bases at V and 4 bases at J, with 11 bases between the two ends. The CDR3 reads CASTGGGYEQYF. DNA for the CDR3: TGTGCCAGCACCGGTGGGGGTTACGAGCAGTACTTC.

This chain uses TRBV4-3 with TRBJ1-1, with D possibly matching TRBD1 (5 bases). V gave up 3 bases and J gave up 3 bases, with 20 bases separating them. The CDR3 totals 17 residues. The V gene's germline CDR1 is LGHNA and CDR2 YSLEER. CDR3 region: CASSQGTTAKRDTEAFF. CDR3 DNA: TGCGCCAGCAGCCAGGGGACTACCGCTAAAAGGGACACTGAAGCTTTCTTT.

The CDR3 protein is CASRKQPTNTGELFF. The CDR3 DNA follows: TGCGCCAGCAGAAAACAGCCAACGAACACCGGGGAGCTGTTTTTT. This sequence joins TRBV5-1 and TRBJ2-2, with D hard to call. The V and J ends lost 5 bases and 0 bases respectively, with 11 bases between them. The length of the CDR3 is 15 residues. The germline CDR1 and CDR2 sequences are SGHRS and YFSETQ.

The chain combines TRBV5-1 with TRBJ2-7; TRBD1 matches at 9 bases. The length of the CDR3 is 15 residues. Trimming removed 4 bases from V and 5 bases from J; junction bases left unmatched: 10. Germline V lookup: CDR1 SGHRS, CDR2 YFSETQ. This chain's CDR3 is CASSGRDRDYHEQYF. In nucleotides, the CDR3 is TGCGCCAGCAGCGGCCGGGACAGGGATTACCACGAGCAGTACTTC.

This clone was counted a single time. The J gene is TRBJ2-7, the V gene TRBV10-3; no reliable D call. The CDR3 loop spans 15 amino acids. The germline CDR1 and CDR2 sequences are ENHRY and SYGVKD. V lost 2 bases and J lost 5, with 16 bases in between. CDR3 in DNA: TGTGCCATCAGTGAGGATCAGAAGAAAGTGAACGAGCAGTACTTC. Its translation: CAISEDQKKVNEQYF.

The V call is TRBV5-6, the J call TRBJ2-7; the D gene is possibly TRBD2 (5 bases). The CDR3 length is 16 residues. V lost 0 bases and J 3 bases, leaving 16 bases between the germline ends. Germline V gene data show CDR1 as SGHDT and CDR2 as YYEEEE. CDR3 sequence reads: CASSLVTLRVGYEQYF. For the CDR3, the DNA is TGTGCCAGCAGCTTGGTGACGTTGCGGGTGGGCTACGAGCAGTACTTC.

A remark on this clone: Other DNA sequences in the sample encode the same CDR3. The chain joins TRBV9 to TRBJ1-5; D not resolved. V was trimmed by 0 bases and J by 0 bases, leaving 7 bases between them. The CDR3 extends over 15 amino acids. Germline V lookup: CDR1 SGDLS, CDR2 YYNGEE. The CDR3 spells CASSVGQNSNQPQHF. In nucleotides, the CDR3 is TGTGCCAGCAGCGTAGGGCAGAATAGCAATCAGCCCCAGCATTTT.

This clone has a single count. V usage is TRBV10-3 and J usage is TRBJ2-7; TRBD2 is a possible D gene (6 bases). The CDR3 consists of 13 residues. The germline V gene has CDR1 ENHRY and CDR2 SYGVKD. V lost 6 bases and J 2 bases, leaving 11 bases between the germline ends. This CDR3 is CAISAGFAYEQYF. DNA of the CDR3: TGTGCCATCAGCGCGGGATTTGCCTACGAGCAGTACTTC.